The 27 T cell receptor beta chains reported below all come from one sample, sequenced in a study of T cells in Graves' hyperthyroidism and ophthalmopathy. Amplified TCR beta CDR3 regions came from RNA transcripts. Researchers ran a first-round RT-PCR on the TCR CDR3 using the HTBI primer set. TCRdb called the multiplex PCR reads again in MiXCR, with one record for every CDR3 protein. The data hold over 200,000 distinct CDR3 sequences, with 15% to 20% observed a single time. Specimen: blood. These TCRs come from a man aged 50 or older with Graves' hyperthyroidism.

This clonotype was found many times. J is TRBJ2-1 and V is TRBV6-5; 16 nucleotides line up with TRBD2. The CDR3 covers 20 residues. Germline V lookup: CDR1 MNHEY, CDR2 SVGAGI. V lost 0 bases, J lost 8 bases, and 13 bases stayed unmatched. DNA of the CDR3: TGTGCCAGCAGTTACTCACCGGGACTAGCGGGAGGGCTCGATTATGATGAGCAGTTCTTC. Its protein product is CASSYSPGLAGGLDYDEQFF.

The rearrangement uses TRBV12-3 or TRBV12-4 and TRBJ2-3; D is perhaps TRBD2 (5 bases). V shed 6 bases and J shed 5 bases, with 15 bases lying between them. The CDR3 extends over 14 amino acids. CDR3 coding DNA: TGTGCCAGCAGGGTAACCGGGGTCCTAGATACGCAGTATTTT. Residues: CASRVTGVLDTQYF.

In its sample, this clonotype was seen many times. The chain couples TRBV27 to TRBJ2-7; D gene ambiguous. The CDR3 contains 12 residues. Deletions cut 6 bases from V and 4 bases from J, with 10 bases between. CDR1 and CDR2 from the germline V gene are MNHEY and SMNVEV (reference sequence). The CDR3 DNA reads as TGTGCCAGCAGGGACCAAACGTACGAGCAGTACTTC. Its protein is CASRDQTYEQYF.

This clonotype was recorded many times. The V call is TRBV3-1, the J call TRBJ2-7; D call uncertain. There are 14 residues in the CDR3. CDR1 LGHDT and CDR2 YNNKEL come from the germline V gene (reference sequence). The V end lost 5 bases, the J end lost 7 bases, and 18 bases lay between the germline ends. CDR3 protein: CASSAGVHLVEQYF. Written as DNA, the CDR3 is TGTGCCAGCAGCGCAGGCGTTCATCTAGTAGAGCAGTACTTC.

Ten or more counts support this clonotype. The CDR3 sequence is CAWSVQAAPGLAGRTYEQYF. The CDR3 region has the DNA TGTGCCTGGAGTGTACAAGCGGCTCCGGGACTAGCGGGAAGAACCTACGAGCAGTACTTC. The V gene is TRBV30, the J gene TRBJ2-7; 13 bases fit TRBD2. Germline lookup yields CDR1 GTSNPN and CDR2 SVGIG (reference sequence). V was pared by 0 bases and J by 2 bases, with 16 bases of the junction left unmatched. CDR3 size: 20 residues.

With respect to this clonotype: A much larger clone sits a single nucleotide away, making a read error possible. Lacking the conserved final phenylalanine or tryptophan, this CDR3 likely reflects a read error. CDR3 coding DNA: TGTGCCAGCAGCTTTGAGGGGGAGACTGAAGCTTTCTCT. Translated: CASSFEGETEAFS. The chain is built from TRBV7-9 and TRBJ1-1; a possible D gene is TRBD1 (6 bases). The CDR3 is 13 residues long. V dropped 3 bases and J dropped 5 bases, with 10 bases sitting between them. The germline gives CDR1 SEHNR, CDR2 FQNEAQ (reference sequence).

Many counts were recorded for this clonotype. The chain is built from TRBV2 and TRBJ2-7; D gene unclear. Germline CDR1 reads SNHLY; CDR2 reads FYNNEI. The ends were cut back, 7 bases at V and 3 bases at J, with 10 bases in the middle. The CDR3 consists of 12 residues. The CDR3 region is CASTQSYYEQYF. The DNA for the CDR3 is TGTGCCAGCACGCAGAGCTACTACGAGCAGTACTTC. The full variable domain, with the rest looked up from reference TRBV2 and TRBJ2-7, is EPEVTQTPSHQVTQMGQEVILRCVPISNHLYFYWYRQILGQKVEFLVSFYNNEISEKSEIFDDQFSVERPDGSNFTLKIRSTKLEDSAMYFCASTQSYYEQYFGPGTRLTVT.

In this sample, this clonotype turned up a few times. This CDR3 is CASSQKQGANSPLHF. Here the CDR3 DNA reads TGCGCCAGCAGCCAAAAACAGGGGGCCAATTCACCCCTCCACTTT. V gene TRBV4-3 combines with J gene TRBJ1-6, with 9 nucleotides matching TRBD1. V lost 2 bases to trimming and J lost 7 bases; unmatched junction nucleotides: 3. CDR3 length equals 15 residues. In germline, CDR1 is LGHNA, CDR2 YSLEER.

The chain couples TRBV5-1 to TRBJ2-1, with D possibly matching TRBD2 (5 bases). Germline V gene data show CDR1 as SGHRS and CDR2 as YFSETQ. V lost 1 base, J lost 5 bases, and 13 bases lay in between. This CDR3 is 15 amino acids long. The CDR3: CASSLLGSGHNEQFF. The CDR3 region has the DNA TGCGCCAGCAGCTTGTTAGGGAGCGGACACAATGAGCAGTTCTTC.

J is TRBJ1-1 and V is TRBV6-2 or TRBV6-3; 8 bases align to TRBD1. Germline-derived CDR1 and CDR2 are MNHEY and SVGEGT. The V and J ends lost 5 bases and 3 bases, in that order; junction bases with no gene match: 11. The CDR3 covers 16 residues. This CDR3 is CASSTGQGNWDTEAFF. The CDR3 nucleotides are TGTGCCAGCAGTACCGGACAGGGAAATTGGGACACTGAAGCTTTCTTT.

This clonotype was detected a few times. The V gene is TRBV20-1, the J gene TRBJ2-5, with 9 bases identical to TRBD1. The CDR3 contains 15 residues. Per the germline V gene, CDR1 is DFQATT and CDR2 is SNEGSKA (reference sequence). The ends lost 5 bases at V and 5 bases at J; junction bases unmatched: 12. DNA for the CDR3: TGCAGTGCTGAGACAGGGGGGGATTTCAAGGAGACCCAGTACTTC. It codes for CSAETGGDFKETQYF.

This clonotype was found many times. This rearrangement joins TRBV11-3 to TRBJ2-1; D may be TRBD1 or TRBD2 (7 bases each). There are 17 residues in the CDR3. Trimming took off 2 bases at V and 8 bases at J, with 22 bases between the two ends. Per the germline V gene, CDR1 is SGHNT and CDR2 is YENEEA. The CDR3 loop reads CASSLSWEGARSYEQFF. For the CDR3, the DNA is TGTGCCAGCAGCTTAAGTTGGGAGGGGGCGCGTTCTTATGAGCAGTTCTTC.

The DNA of the CDR3 is TGTGCCAGTAGTATGTCAGTGCTAAAAGAGACCCAGTACTTC. Its protein product is CASSMSVLKETQYF. The chain carries TRBV19 and TRBJ2-5; D unresolved. Germline V gives CDR1 LNHDA, CDR2 SQIVND (reference sequence). V was clipped by 3 bases and J by 3 bases, with 11 bases between them. The CDR3 has 14 amino acids.

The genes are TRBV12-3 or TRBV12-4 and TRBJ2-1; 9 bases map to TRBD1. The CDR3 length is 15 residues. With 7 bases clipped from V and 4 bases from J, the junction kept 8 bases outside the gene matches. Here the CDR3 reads CASTGRDREYNEQFF. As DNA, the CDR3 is TGTGCCAGCACTGGACGGGACAGGGAATACAATGAGCAGTTCTTC.

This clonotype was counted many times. CDR3 nucleotide sequence: TGCAGTGCTCCTGAGCCTGGCACAGATACGCAGTATTTT. This sequence encodes CSAPEPGTDTQYF. V is TRBV20-1 and J is TRBJ2-3, with D unresolved. Germline CDR1 DFQATT, CDR2 SNEGSKA (reference sequence). Trimming cost V 5 bases and J 1 base, with 10 bases left between them. The CDR3 length is 13 residues.

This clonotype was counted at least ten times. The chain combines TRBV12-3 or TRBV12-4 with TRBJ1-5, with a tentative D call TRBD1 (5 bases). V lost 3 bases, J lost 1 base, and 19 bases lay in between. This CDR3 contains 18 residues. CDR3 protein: CASSLGSAGRGSNQPQHF. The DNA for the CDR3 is TGTGCCAGCAGTTTGGGAAGCGCTGGGCGGGGGAGCAATCAGCCCCAGCATTTT.

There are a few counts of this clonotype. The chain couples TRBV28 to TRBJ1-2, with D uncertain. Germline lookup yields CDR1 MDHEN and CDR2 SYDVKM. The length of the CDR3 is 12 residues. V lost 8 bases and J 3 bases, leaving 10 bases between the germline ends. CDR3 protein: CASGIFYYGYTF. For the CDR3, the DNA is TGTGCCAGCGGGATTTTTTACTATGGCTACACCTTC.

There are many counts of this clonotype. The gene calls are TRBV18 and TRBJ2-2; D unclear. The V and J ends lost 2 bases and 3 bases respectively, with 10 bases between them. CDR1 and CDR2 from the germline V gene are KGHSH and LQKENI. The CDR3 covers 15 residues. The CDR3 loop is CASSPVPGDTGELFF. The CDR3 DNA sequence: TGTGCCAGCTCACCAGTGCCTGGCGACACCGGGGAGCTGTTTTTT.

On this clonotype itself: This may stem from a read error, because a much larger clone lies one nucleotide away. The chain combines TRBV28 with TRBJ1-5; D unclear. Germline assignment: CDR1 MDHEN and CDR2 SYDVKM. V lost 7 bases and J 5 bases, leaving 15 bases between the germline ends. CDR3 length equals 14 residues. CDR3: CASTPSGSHQPQHF. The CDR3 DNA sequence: TGTGCCAGCACCCCATCGGGGAGCCATCAGCCCCAGCATTTT.

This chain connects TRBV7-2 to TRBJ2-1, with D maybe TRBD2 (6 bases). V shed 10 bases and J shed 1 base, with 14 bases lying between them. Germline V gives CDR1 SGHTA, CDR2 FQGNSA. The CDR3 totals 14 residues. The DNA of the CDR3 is TGTGCCACCGGGCGGGACGGATCCTACAATGAGCAGTTCTTC. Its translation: CATGRDGSYNEQFF.

This chain's CDR3 is CASSLEEGQFF. The CDR3 DNA is TGCGCCAGCAGCTTGGAGGAAGGGCAGTTCTTC. The chain combines TRBV5-1 with TRBJ2-1; D is uncertain. Germline CDR1 and CDR2: SGHRS and YFSETQ. Trimming left V 0 bases short and J 12 bases short, with 7 bases between. The CDR3 is 11 residues long.

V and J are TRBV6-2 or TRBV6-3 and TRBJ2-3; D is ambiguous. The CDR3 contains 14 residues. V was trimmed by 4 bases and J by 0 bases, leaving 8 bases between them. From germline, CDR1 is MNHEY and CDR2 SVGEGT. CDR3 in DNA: TGTGCCAGCAGTTTGGCGAGAAGCACAGATACGCAGTATTTT. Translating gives CASSLARSTDTQYF.

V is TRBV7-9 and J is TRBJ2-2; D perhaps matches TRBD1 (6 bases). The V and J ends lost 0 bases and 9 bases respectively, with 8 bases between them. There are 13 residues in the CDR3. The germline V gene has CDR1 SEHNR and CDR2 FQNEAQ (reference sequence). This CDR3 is CASSLAGGRELFF. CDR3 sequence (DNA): TGTGCCAGCAGCTTAGCAGGGGGTCGGGAGCTGTTTTTT. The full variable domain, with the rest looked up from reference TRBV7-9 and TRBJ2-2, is DTGVSQNPRHKITKRGQNVTFRCDPISEHNRLYWYRQTLGQGPEFLTYFQNEAQLEKSRLLSDRFSAERPKGSFSTLEIQRTEQGDSAMYLCASSLAGGRELFFGEGSRLTVL.

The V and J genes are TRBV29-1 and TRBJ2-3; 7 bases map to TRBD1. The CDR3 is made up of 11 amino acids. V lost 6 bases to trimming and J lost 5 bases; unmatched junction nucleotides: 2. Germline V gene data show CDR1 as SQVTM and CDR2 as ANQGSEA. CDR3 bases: TGCAGCGTGGGGGACAGAGATACGCAGTATTTT. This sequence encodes CSVGDRDTQYF.

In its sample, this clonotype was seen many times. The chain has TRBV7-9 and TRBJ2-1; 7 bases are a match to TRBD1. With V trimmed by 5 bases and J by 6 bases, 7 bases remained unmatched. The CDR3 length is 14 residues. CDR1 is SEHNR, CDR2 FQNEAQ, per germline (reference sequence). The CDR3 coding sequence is TGTGCCAGCAGCCCAGGACAGGTGGGCAATGAGCAGTTCTTC. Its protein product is CASSPGQVGNEQFF. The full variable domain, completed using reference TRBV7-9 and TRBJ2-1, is DTGVSQNPRHKITKRGQNVTFRCDPISEHNRLYWYRQTLGQGPEFLTYFQNEAQLEKSRLLSDRFSAERPKGSFSTLEIQRTEQGDSAMYLCASSPGQVGNEQFFGPGTRLTVL.

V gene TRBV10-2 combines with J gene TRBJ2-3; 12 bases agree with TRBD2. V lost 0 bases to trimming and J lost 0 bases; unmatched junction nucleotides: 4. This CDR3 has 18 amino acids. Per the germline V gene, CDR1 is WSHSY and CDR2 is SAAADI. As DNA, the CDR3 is TGCGCCAGCAGTGAGTCCCTCGGACTAGCGGGGAGCACAGATACGCAGTATTTT. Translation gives CASSESLGLAGSTDTQYF.

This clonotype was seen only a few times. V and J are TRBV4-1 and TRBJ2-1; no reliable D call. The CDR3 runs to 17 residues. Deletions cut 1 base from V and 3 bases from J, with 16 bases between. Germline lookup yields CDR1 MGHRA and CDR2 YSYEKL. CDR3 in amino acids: CASSQVPPLLSYNEQFF. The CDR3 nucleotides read TGCGCCAGCAGCCAAGTACCCCCCCTGTTGAGCTACAATGAGCAGTTCTTC.